This is a list of T cell receptor beta chains from one sample in a study of T cell responses to AZD1222 COVID-19 vaccine. Assay: immunoSEQ multiplex PCR; the TCRdb copy retains only in-frame clones and omits some. The sample has fewer than 140,000 clones, around 90% seen once. The specimen was peripheral blood, collected on day 0 of AZD1222 vaccination. The receptors stem from an adult in good health. Both conserved end residues are part of each CDR3. D genes are given only for firm matches. Size is omitted from some rows. Given values are once, few, many or a class for expanded clones.

cdr3_length: 15; j_call: TRBJ2-7; clone_size: NA; v_call: TRBV18; d_call: NA; cdr3_nt: TGTGCCAGCTCACGTGCCCGGGACGCATTCTCCGAGCAGTACTTC; cdr3_aa: CASSRARDAFSEQYF
cdr3_length: 16; j_call: TRBJ2-1; clone_size: NA; v_call: TRBV19; d_call: NA; cdr3_nt: TGTGCCAGTAGTACCTACCGGGACATTGTTAGGAACGAGCAGTTCTTC; cdr3_aa: CASSTYRDIVRNEQFF
cdr3_length: 14; j_call: TRBJ1-4; clone_size: NA; v_call: TRBV30; d_call: NA; cdr3_nt: TGTGCCTACCCCGCAGAGTCAACTAATGAAAAACTGTTTTTT; cdr3_aa: CAYPAESTNEKLFF
cdr3_length: 15; j_call: TRBJ1-1; clone_size: NA; v_call: TRBV11-2; d_call: NA; cdr3_nt: TGTGCCAGCAGCTTAGGGGTGGTGGTGACTTCTGAAGCTTTCTTT; cdr3_aa: CASSLGVVVTSEAFF
cdr3_length: 15; j_call: TRBJ2-1; clone_size: NA; v_call: TRBV7-6; d_call: NA; cdr3_nt: TGTGCCAGCAGCCTCGAAGTTAGCTCCTACAATGAGCAGTTCTTC; cdr3_aa: CASSLEVSSYNEQFF
cdr3_length: 17; j_call: TRBJ1-4; clone_size: few; v_call: TRBV5-5; d_call: NA; cdr3_nt: TGTGCCAGCAGCTTGGATGTGGGGGACTCGGTTAATGAAAAACTGTTTTTT; cdr3_aa: CASSLDVGDSVNEKLFF
cdr3_length: 14; j_call: TRBJ2-7; clone_size: NA; v_call: TRBV11-2; d_call: NA; cdr3_nt: TGTGCCAGCAGCTTCCGATATTCAACGGGCGAGCAGTACTTC; cdr3_aa: CASSFRYSTGEQYF
cdr3_length: 16; j_call: TRBJ2-3; clone_size: NA; v_call: TRBV27; d_call: NA; cdr3_nt: TGTGCCAGCAGTTTATCGTCGGGGAAACGCAGAGATACGCAGTATTTT; cdr3_aa: CASSLSSGKRRDTQYF
cdr3_length: 14; j_call: TRBJ2-4; clone_size: NA; v_call: TRBV5-4; d_call: TRBD1; cdr3_nt: TGTGCCAGCAGCTTGGTAGGGGGCCGAAACATTCAGTACTTC; cdr3_aa: CASSLVGGRNIQYF
cdr3_length: 13; j_call: TRBJ1-5; clone_size: NA; v_call: TRBV6-6; d_call: NA; cdr3_nt: TGTGCCTCCCAGGAAGCAGGGGCTCAGCCCCAGCATTTT; cdr3_aa: CASQEAGAQPQHF
cdr3_length: 15; j_call: TRBJ1-5; clone_size: NA; v_call: TRBV19; d_call: NA; cdr3_nt: TGTGCCAGTAGTTTTGGACCAGGGAGAAGTCAGCCCCAGCATTTT; cdr3_aa: CASSFGPGRSQPQHF
cdr3_length: 12; j_call: TRBJ1-6; clone_size: NA; v_call: TRBV2; d_call: NA; cdr3_nt: TGTGCCAGCAGCGGGGGAAATTCACCCCTCCACTTT; cdr3_aa: CASSGGNSPLHF
cdr3_length: 16; j_call: TRBJ1-6; clone_size: NA; v_call: TRBV24-1; d_call: TRBD1; cdr3_nt: TGTGCCACCAGTGATTGGACAGGGAAAGATAATTCACCCCTCCACTTT; cdr3_aa: CATSDWTGKDNSPLHF
cdr3_length: 18; j_call: TRBJ2-1; clone_size: NA; v_call: TRBV14; d_call: TRBD2; cdr3_nt: TGTGCCAGCAGCCAAGTGCCGCAAACTAGCGGAGGGGGCAATGAGCAGTTCTTC; cdr3_aa: CASSQVPQTSGGGNEQFF
cdr3_length: 14; j_call: TRBJ2-2; clone_size: NA; v_call: TRBV7-2; d_call: NA; cdr3_nt: TGTGCCAGCATCCCGGGGGTGAACACCGGGGAGCTGTTTTTT; cdr3_aa: CASIPGVNTGELFF
cdr3_length: 17; j_call: TRBJ1-6; clone_size: NA; v_call: TRBV4-1; d_call: NA; cdr3_nt: TGCGCCAGCAGCCAAGGGAAAGCTCGGGATTTTAATTCACCCCTCCACTTT; cdr3_aa: CASSQGKARDFNSPLHF
cdr3_length: 16; j_call: TRBJ1-1; clone_size: once; v_call: TRBV15; d_call: NA; cdr3_nt: TGTGCCACCAGCCCCGACCCCGGGACATCGAACACTGAAGCTTTCTTT; cdr3_aa: CATSPDPGTSNTEAFF
cdr3_length: 14; j_call: TRBJ1-2; clone_size: NA; v_call: TRBV27; d_call: NA; cdr3_nt: TGTGCCAGCAAAAGCTTGACAGACCTTTATGGCTACACCTTC; cdr3_aa: CASKSLTDLYGYTF
cdr3_length: 15; j_call: TRBJ2-3; clone_size: NA; v_call: TRBV6-2/TRBV6-3; d_call: NA; cdr3_nt: TGTGCCAGCAGTTACGCGGACGACGCGACAGATACGCAGTATTTT; cdr3_aa: CASSYADDATDTQYF
cdr3_length: 15; j_call: TRBJ2-3; clone_size: NA; v_call: TRBV5-1; d_call: NA; cdr3_nt: TGCGCCAGCAGCTTAGGGGGGAGGAGCACAGATACGCAGTATTTT; cdr3_aa: CASSLGGRSTDTQYF
cdr3_length: 16; j_call: TRBJ2-7; clone_size: NA; v_call: TRBV5-1; d_call: NA; cdr3_nt: TGCGCCAGCAGTCTCCTCGGGTCCCCAAGGGTTCACGAGCAGTACTTC; cdr3_aa: CASSLLGSPRVHEQYF
cdr3_length: 13; j_call: TRBJ2-5; clone_size: NA; v_call: TRBV18; d_call: NA; cdr3_nt: TGTGCCAGCTCACCACGCAGGGAAGAGACCCAGTACTTC; cdr3_aa: CASSPRREETQYF
cdr3_length: 14; j_call: TRBJ2-3; clone_size: NA; v_call: TRBV11-2; d_call: NA; cdr3_nt: TGTGCCAGCAGCTTACCATCCGCTGGGGATACGCAGTATTTT; cdr3_aa: CASSLPSAGDTQYF
cdr3_length: 13; j_call: TRBJ2-2; clone_size: NA; v_call: TRBV24-1; d_call: NA; cdr3_nt: TGTGCCACCAGTTTAACAGGGTCCGGGGAGCTGTTTTTT; cdr3_aa: CATSLTGSGELFF
cdr3_length: 14; j_call: TRBJ2-7; clone_size: NA; v_call: TRBV18; d_call: NA; cdr3_nt: TGTGCCAGCTGTAGACTAGTCGGGGTCGACGAGCAGTACTTC; cdr3_aa: CASCRLVGVDEQYF
cdr3_length: 17; j_call: TRBJ2-7; clone_size: NA; v_call: TRBV6-6; d_call: TRBD2; cdr3_nt: TGTGCCAGCAGTCGCACCGCGGGACTAGCGGGAATCTACGAGCAGTACTTC; cdr3_aa: CASSRTAGLAGIYEQYF
cdr3_length: 14; j_call: TRBJ1-1; clone_size: NA; v_call: TRBV9; d_call: TRBD1; cdr3_nt: TGTGCCAGCAGCTATAGGGGGCTGGATACTGAAGCTTTCTTT; cdr3_aa: CASSYRGLDTEAFF
cdr3_length: 13; j_call: TRBJ2-7; clone_size: NA; v_call: TRBV20-1; d_call: TRBD2; cdr3_nt: TGCAGTGCTAGTAGCGGGAGAATATACGAGCAGTACTTC; cdr3_aa: CSASSGRIYEQYF
cdr3_length: 14; j_call: TRBJ1-5; clone_size: NA; v_call: TRBV6-5; d_call: NA; cdr3_nt: TGTGCCAGCAGTTACTCGGGGGGCGGGCAGCCCCAGCATTTT; cdr3_aa: CASSYSGGGQPQHF
cdr3_length: 15; j_call: TRBJ2-3; clone_size: NA; v_call: TRBV6-2/TRBV6-3; d_call: NA; cdr3_nt: TGTGCCAGCAGTTACGAGGGGGGATCCACAGATACGCAGTATTTT; cdr3_aa: CASSYEGGSTDTQYF
cdr3_length: 12; j_call: TRBJ1-1; clone_size: NA; v_call: TRBV10-2; d_call: NA; cdr3_nt: TGCGCCACCTGGGGATGGGGGAACGAAGCTTTCTTT; cdr3_aa: CATWGWGNEAFF
cdr3_length: 16; j_call: TRBJ2-7; clone_size: NA; v_call: TRBV19; d_call: NA; cdr3_nt: TGTGCCAGTAGTAGTAGGGACACTGGAGTACCCTACGAGCAGTACTTC; cdr3_aa: CASSSRDTGVPYEQYF
cdr3_length: 13; j_call: TRBJ2-3; clone_size: NA; v_call: TRBV12-3/TRBV12-4; d_call: NA; cdr3_nt: TGTGCCAGCAGTTTAATACAAGTGGATACGCAGTATTTT; cdr3_aa: CASSLIQVDTQYF
cdr3_length: 13; j_call: TRBJ2-3; clone_size: NA; v_call: TRBV5-1; d_call: NA; cdr3_nt: TGCGCCAGCAGCTTGGAGGGGGGTCGGGCGCAGTATTTT; cdr3_aa: CASSLEGGRAQYF
cdr3_length: 13; j_call: TRBJ1-1; clone_size: NA; v_call: TRBV19; d_call: NA; cdr3_nt: TGTGCCAGTAGGGCAGGAACGAACACTGAAGCTTTCTTT; cdr3_aa: CASRAGTNTEAFF
cdr3_length: 14; j_call: TRBJ2-7; clone_size: NA; v_call: TRBV7-2; d_call: NA; cdr3_nt: TGTGCCAGCAGCTTAGCGAGGGGGGCGCACGAGCAGTACTTC; cdr3_aa: CASSLARGAHEQYF
cdr3_length: 15; j_call: TRBJ2-7; clone_size: NA; v_call: TRBV19; d_call: NA; cdr3_nt: TGTGCCAGTAGGAACGGGCCTTACCTGGCCTACGAGCAGTACTTC; cdr3_aa: CASRNGPYLAYEQYF
cdr3_length: 11; j_call: TRBJ1-4; clone_size: NA; v_call: TRBV20-1; d_call: NA; cdr3_nt: TGCAGTGCCCAGGAAAATGAAAAACTGTTTTTT; cdr3_aa: CSAQENEKLFF
cdr3_length: 15; j_call: TRBJ2-7; clone_size: NA; v_call: TRBV6-1; d_call: TRBD1; cdr3_nt: TGTGCCAGCAGTGACCTCACGACAGGGGTGATAGAACAGTACTTC; cdr3_aa: CASSDLTTGVIEQYF
cdr3_length: 12; j_call: TRBJ1-2; clone_size: once; v_call: TRBV29-1; d_call: NA; cdr3_nt: TGCAGCGGAGGCGACAATTCTAATGGCTACACCTTC; cdr3_aa: CSGGDNSNGYTF
cdr3_length: 12; j_call: TRBJ1-5; clone_size: NA; v_call: TRBV29-1; d_call: NA; cdr3_nt: TGCAGCGTTGTGGGGGATGGACAGCCCCAGCATTTT; cdr3_aa: CSVVGDGQPQHF
cdr3_length: 15; j_call: TRBJ2-7; clone_size: NA; v_call: TRBV6-4; d_call: TRBD1; cdr3_nt: TGTGCCAGCAGTGACCCGACAGGGGATATCTACGAGCAGTACTTC; cdr3_aa: CASSDPTGDIYEQYF
cdr3_length: 16; j_call: TRBJ1-2; clone_size: NA; v_call: TRBV6-6; d_call: NA; cdr3_nt: TGTGCCAGCAGTTACGAGGCGTCTAGGGCGACGTATGGCTACACCTTC; cdr3_aa: CASSYEASRATYGYTF
cdr3_length: 14; j_call: TRBJ2-3; clone_size: NA; v_call: TRBV7-9; d_call: TRBD1; cdr3_nt: TGTGCCAGCAGCCTATTGACAGGGTCGGATACGCAGTATTTT; cdr3_aa: CASSLLTGSDTQYF
cdr3_length: 13; j_call: TRBJ1-1; clone_size: NA; v_call: TRBV11-3; d_call: NA; cdr3_nt: TGTGCCAGCAGCCGAGGACAGAACACTGAAGCTTTCTTT; cdr3_aa: CASSRGQNTEAFF
cdr3_length: 12; j_call: TRBJ1-5; clone_size: NA; v_call: TRBV6-4; d_call: NA; cdr3_nt: TGTGCCAGCAGTGACGGGAGGGAGCCCCAGCATTTT; cdr3_aa: CASSDGREPQHF
cdr3_length: 16; j_call: TRBJ2-2; clone_size: NA; v_call: TRBV28; d_call: TRBD1; cdr3_nt: TGTGCCAGCAGTTTTTTGACAGGGGCCAGGGGCGGGGAGCTGTTTTTT; cdr3_aa: CASSFLTGARGGELFF
cdr3_length: 15; j_call: TRBJ1-1; clone_size: NA; v_call: TRBV5-1; d_call: NA; cdr3_nt: TGCGCCAGCAGCCCTATTGGGGGGCTGGGTACTGAAGCTTTCTTT; cdr3_aa: CASSPIGGLGTEAFF
cdr3_length: 15; j_call: TRBJ2-2; clone_size: NA; v_call: TRBV27; d_call: TRBD1; cdr3_nt: TGTGCCAGCACCCGGACAGGCCCGAACACCGGGGAGCTGTTTTTT; cdr3_aa: CASTRTGPNTGELFF
cdr3_length: 12; j_call: TRBJ1-2; clone_size: NA; v_call: TRBV27; d_call: TRBD1; cdr3_nt: TGTGCCAGTGGACAGGCCCTCTATGGCTACACCTTC; cdr3_aa: CASGQALYGYTF
cdr3_length: 16; j_call: TRBJ1-3; clone_size: NA; v_call: TRBV7-2; d_call: TRBD1; cdr3_nt: TGTGCCAGCAGCATCGCAGGGGGGTTCTCTGGAAACACCATATATTTT; cdr3_aa: CASSIAGGFSGNTIYF
cdr3_length: 17; j_call: TRBJ1-4; clone_size: NA; v_call: TRBV7-2; d_call: TRBD1; cdr3_nt: TGTGCCAGCAGCTTCAACCTCGGGACAGCAATCAATGAAAAACTGTTTTTT; cdr3_aa: CASSFNLGTAINEKLFF
cdr3_length: 14; j_call: TRBJ1-1; clone_size: NA; v_call: TRBV19; d_call: NA; cdr3_nt: TGTGCCAGTAGGATGGGGATGCTCAACACTGAAGCTTTCTTT; cdr3_aa: CASRMGMLNTEAFF
cdr3_length: 16; j_call: TRBJ1-5; clone_size: NA; v_call: TRBV6-2/TRBV6-3; d_call: NA; cdr3_nt: TGTGCCAGCAGCCCCCCGGGGGACTGGTCGAGTCAGCCCCAGCATTTT; cdr3_aa: CASSPPGDWSSQPQHF
cdr3_length: 14; j_call: TRBJ1-3; clone_size: NA; v_call: TRBV6-2/TRBV6-3; d_call: NA; cdr3_nt: TGTGCCAGCAATTACGCCGGGCCTGGAAACACCATATATTTT; cdr3_aa: CASNYAGPGNTIYF